This record looks at one T cell receptor beta chain sequence and its context. Its target is unknown. The V segment lost 2 bases and the J segment 1 base; nucleotides outside the gene matches: 3. This CDR3 comprises 15 residues. Germline lookup yields CDR1 SEHNR and CDR2 FQNEAQ (reference sequence). TCRdb's copy holds only in-frame clones and misses some; the assay was immunoSEQ multiplex PCR. The data hold 190,000 or so clones, with approximately 94% observed a single time. The data belong to a study of T cell responses to AZD1222 COVID-19 vaccine. Overall study results and limits: Donor demographics were predominantly white British with a female majority; clonal diversity may be underestimated. Sampling that yielded the repertoires occurred only after the peak T cell response.

Pooled samples include second doses given at about 4 or 12 weeks. The sequencing here drew on peripheral blood, taken 28 days after the second AZD1222 dose. J is TRBJ1-1 and V is TRBV7-9; 8 positions agree with TRBD1. The sequence was obtained from an adult who received the AZD1222 COVID-19 vaccine. CDR3 amino acids: CASSLRGQGNTEAFF. The CDR3 DNA reads as TGTGCCAGCAGCTTAAGAGGACAGGGGAACACTGAAGCTTTCTTT.